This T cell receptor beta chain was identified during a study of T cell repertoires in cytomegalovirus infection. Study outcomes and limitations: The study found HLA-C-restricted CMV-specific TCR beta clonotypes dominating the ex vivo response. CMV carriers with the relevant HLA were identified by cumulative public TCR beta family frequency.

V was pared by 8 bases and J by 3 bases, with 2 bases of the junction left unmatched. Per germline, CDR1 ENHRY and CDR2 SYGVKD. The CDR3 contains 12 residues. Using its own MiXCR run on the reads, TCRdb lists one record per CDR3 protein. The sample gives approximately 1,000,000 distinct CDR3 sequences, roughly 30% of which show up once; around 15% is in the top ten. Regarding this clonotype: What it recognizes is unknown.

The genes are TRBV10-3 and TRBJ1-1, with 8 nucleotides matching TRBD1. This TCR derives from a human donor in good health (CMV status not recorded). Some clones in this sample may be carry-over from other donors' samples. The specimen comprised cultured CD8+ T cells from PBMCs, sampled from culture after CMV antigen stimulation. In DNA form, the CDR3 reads TGTGCCATCCTGACAGGGGACACTGAAGCTTTCTTT. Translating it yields CAILTGDTEAFF.